Included here is one T cell receptor beta chain sequence, with context. This sample is part of a study of T cell changes during pregnancy in multiple sclerosis. Clones were sequenced by immunoSEQ multiplex PCR, and TCRdb holds only the in-frame ones, with some missing. Of approximately 46,000 clones listed, nearly 90% are singletons. The V and J ends lost 10 bases and 4 bases respectively, with 14 bases between them. Germline CDR1 is MNHNS and CDR2 is SASEGT. The CDR3 length is 13 residues. The chain is built from TRBV6-1 and TRBJ1-5; weak D call: TRBD1 (6 bases). Sample: peripheral blood, taken after pregnancy. The source of this sequence is a female donor in good health, enrolled as a control in a pregnancy study. The CDR3 reads CAIRGGINQPQHF. CDR3 nucleotides: TGTGCCATCAGGGGAGGGATTAATCAGCCCCAGCATTTT.